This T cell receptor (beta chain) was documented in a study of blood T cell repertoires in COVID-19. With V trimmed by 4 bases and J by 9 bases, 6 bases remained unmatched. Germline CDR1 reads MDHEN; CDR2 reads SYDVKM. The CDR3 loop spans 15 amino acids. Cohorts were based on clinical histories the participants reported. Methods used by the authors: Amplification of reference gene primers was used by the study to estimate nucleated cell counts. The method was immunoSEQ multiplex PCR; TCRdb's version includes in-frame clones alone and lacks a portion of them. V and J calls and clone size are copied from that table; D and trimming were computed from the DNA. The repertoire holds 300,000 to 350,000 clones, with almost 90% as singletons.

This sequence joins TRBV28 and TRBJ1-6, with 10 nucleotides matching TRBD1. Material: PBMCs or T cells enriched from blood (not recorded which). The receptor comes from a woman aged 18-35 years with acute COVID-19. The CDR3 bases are TGTGCCAGCAGTTCAGGACAGGGGGTTGGTTCACCCCTCCACTTT. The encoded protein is CASSSGQGVGSPLHF.